This TCR beta chain was observed in a study of blood T cell repertoires in COVID-19. Study context: T cells, B-cell-depleted T cells, or PBMCs provided the cDNA or gDNA that served as material.

The germline CDR1 and CDR2 sequences are SGHRS and YFSETQ. The CDR3 sequence is 11 residues long. V was clipped by 4 bases and J by 5 bases, with 6 bases between them. Adults between about 18 and 95 years of age took part from 24 US areas. Recovery meant two consecutive negative NP/OP PCR tests, professional clearance, or resolved symptoms. This table comes from immunoSEQ multiplex PCR, and its TCRdb copy is limited to in-frame clones, with some not included. The sample includes 300,000 to 350,000 clones, 80% to 90% of them seen just once. The V call is TRBV5-1, the J call TRBJ1-1, with D hard to call. This TCR was sampled from a man aged 30 to 45 who had recovered from COVID-19. Source material: PBMCs or T cells enriched from blood (not recorded which). CDR3: CASSGGTEAFF. The CDR3 DNA reads as TGCGCCAGCAGCGGAGGAACTGAAGCTTTCTTT.